This T cell receptor beta chain was found in a study of Ad26.COV2.S vaccination and SARS-CoV-2 variants. General study findings and limits: Post-vaccination spike-specific CD8+ and CD4+ T cell responses reportedly had substantial breadth. The TCR breadth and depth analyses may have produced an underestimate of total T cell responses. Across vaccine and placebo recipients, the breadth of non-spike TCRs was similar.

Clones were read by immunoSEQ multiplex PCR, and TCRdb kept only the in-frame ones, dropping some. The table includes over 130,000 clones, 75% to 90% detected once. For this clone: Its antigen is not identified.

The CDR3 runs to 14 residues. The V gene lost 2 bases and the J gene lost 1 base, with 8 bases spanning the gap. Germline CDR1 and CDR2: MDHEN and SYDVKM. The TCR was taken from a human donor who had recovered from COVID-19. The sample here was peripheral blood, taken after recovery from COVID-19. V gene TRBV28 combines with J gene TRBJ2-5, with D tentatively TRBD1 (5 bases). In DNA form, the CDR3 reads TGTGCCAGCAGTTTAAGGGGCCCCCAAGAGACCCAGTACTTC. It codes for CASSLRGPQETQYF.